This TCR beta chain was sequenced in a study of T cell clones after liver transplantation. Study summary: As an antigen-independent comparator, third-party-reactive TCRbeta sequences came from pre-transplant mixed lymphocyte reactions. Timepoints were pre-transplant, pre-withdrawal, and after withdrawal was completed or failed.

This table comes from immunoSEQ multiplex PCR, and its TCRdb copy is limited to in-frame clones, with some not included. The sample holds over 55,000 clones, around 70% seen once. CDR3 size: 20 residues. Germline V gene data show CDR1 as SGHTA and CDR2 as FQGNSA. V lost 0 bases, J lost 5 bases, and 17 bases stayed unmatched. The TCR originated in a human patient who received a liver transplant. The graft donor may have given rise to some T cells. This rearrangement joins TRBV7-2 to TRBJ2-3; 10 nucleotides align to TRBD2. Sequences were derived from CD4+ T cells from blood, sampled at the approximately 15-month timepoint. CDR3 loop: CASSLAKWGEWLAGEDTQYF. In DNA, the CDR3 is TGTGCCAGCAGCTTAGCGAAGTGGGGAGAGTGGCTAGCGGGAGAAGATACGCAGTATTTT.